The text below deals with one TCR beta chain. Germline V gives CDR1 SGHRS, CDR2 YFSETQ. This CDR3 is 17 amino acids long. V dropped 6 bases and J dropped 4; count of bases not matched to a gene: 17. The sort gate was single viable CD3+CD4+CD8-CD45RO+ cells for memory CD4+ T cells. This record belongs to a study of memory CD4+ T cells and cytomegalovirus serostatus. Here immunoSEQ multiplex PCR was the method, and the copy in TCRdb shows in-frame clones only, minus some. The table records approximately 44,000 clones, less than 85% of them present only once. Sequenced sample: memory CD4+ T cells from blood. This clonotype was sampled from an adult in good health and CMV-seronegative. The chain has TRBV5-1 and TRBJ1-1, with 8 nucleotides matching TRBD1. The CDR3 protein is CASTPQGAVVRGTEAFF. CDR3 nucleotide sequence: TGCGCCAGCACCCCGCAGGGGGCTGTTGTTCGTGGCACTGAAGCTTTCTTT.